The rows below give T cell receptor beta chains drawn from one sample of a study of cytomegalovirus exposure and HLA in healthy donors. Produced via immunoSEQ multiplex PCR; TCRdb's table is partial and in-frame only. Here the sample spans approximately 220,000 clones, over 75% being singletons. Sequenced material: PBMCs. The receptors come from a man aged 18 to 29 in good health and CMV-seronegative. The CDR3 runs from the conserved cysteine through the conserved F or W. The D gene is left open where the match is weak. Size is stated for part of the rows, as once, few or many counts, or as a class when the clone is expanded.

NA	TRBV27	NA	TRBJ2-7	TGTGCCAGCAGTTTATCTGGGGCCTCCTACGAGCAGTACTTC	CASSLSGASYEQYF
once	TRBV27	NA	TRBJ2-6	TGTGCCAGCACCTCCTTGGACACCCAGGAAGGGGCCAACGTCCTGACTTTC	CASTSLDTQEGANVLTF
NA	TRBV6-1	NA	TRBJ2-7	TGTGCCAGCAGTGAAGGTAGCAGGGTCAGCTCCTACGAGCAGTACTTC	CASSEGSRVSSYEQYF
NA	TRBV29-1	NA	TRBJ1-2	TGCAGCGGTGGGGACACAGGCAGCTATGGCTACACCTTC	CSGGDTGSYGYTF
NA	TRBV7-2	TRBD1	TRBJ1-2	TGTGCCAGCAGCAAGACAGGGGGCGGAAACTATGGCTACACCTTC	CASSKTGGGNYGYTF
NA	TRBV10-3	TRBD1	TRBJ2-1	TGTGCCATCAGTGACGACAGGGGGCGTTTTAATGAGCAGTTCTTC	CAISDDRGRFNEQFF
NA	TRBV7-2	NA	TRBJ2-2	TGTGCCAGCAGCTTAGTGTTCGGGGCCGGGGGCGGGGAGCTGTTTTTT	CASSLVFGAGGGELFF
few	TRBV4-3	NA	TRBJ1-5	TGCGCCAGCAGCCAAGATGGGGACACAGATCAGCCCCAGCATTTT	CASSQDGDTDQPQHF
NA	TRBV29-1	TRBD1	TRBJ2-1	TGCAGCGCGGCAGGGACAGCGATCCCGGGTGAGCAGTTCTTC	CSAAGTAIPGEQFF
few	TRBV7-6	TRBD2	TRBJ2-1	TGTGCCAGCAGTCAAAGGACTAGCGGGTTTTATGAGCAGTTCTTC	CASSQRTSGFYEQFF
NA	TRBV28	TRBD1	TRBJ2-1	TGTGCCACAGAGACAGGGAGCCGTGAGCAGTTCTTC	CATETGSREQFF
few	TRBV27	NA	TRBJ1-6	TGTGCCAGCAGTTTATCCCAGGGAATGACCTATAATTCACCCCTCCACTTT	CASSLSQGMTYNSPLHF
NA	TRBV29-1	TRBD1	TRBJ1-2	TGCAGCGTTGAAGGACAGGGTAACTATGGCTACACCTTC	CSVEGQGNYGYTF
NA	TRBV30	NA	TRBJ1-1	TGTGCCTGGAGCGAGGGGAGGGCGGAGGGTACTGAAGCTTTCTTT	CAWSEGRAEGTEAFF
NA	TRBV2	NA	TRBJ1-1	TGTGCCAGCAGCGTACCTTTGGGACTCCCTAACACTGAAGCTTTCTTT	CASSVPLGLPNTEAFF
NA	TRBV18	TRBD2	TRBJ2-3	TGTGCCAGCTCACCGGGGAGTCTAGCGGGGACCACAGATACGCAGTATTTT	CASSPGSLAGTTDTQYF
NA	TRBV5-1	NA	TRBJ2-7	TGCGCCAGCAGCTTGGCCCTAGCAGTCCCCCATCCCTACGAGCAGTACTTC	CASSLALAVPHPYEQYF
NA	TRBV28	TRBD1	TRBJ2-7	TGTGCCAGCAGCCACCCGGGCACAGGGGGCCCAAGCTCCTACGAGCAGTACTTC	CASSHPGTGGPSSYEQYF
NA	TRBV9	NA	TRBJ2-2	TGTGCCAGCAGCGTAGGAAAAGGGGCGAACACCGGGGAGCTGTTTTTT	CASSVGKGANTGELFF
NA	TRBV30	NA	TRBJ2-3	TGTGCCTGGAGTGGGATAGCGCAATCTGATGGGCAGTATTTT	CAWSGIAQSDGQYF
NA	TRBV30	TRBD1	TRBJ2-2	TGTGCCTGCAGGGGGCGAGCGGCCGGGGAGCTGTTTTTT	CACRGRAAGELFF
NA	TRBV28	NA	TRBJ1-5	TGTGCCAGCAGTCACCGACTCTCAGCCAATCAGCCCCAGCATTTT	CASSHRLSANQPQHF
NA	TRBV29-1	TRBD2	TRBJ2-7	TGCAGCGTTGAAGCTGGGACTAGCGGGGAGCTGCAGTACTTC	CSVEAGTSGELQYF
NA	TRBV15	NA	TRBJ1-4	TGTGCCACCCTCCCCGGCCGGGGAACTAATGAAAAACTGTTTTTT	CATLPGRGTNEKLFF
few	TRBV13	NA	TRBJ2-3	TGTGCCAGCAGCTTAATTGGGGGGGCGGGACAGGGCACAGATACGCAGTATTTT	CASSLIGGAGQGTDTQYF
NA	TRBV28	NA	TRBJ1-5	TGTGCCAGCAGCCCTCACCTAGGACATCGTGGCAATCAGCCCCAGCATTTT	CASSPHLGHRGNQPQHF
NA	TRBV7-3	NA	TRBJ1-1	TGTGCCAGCAGTCGCGGGGGGCCTGAAGCTTTCTTT	CASSRGGPEAFF
NA	TRBV30	TRBD1	TRBJ2-4	TGTGCCTGGAACCCGGACAGGGGCCTAGCCAAAAACATTCAGTACTTC	CAWNPDRGLAKNIQYF
NA	TRBV7-9	NA	TRBJ1-2	TGTGCCAGCAGCTTAGAACCTTATAGCGGCTATGGCTACACCTTC	CASSLEPYSGYGYTF
NA	TRBV7-9	TRBD2	TRBJ2-7	TGTGCCAGCAGCTCCTGGGGTAGCGGGGACTCCTACGAGCAGTACTTC	CASSSWGSGDSYEQYF
NA	TRBV5-1	TRBD2	TRBJ2-1	TGCGCCAGCAGCTTGGGGGTAGCGGGAGGGCCAGGTGAGCAGTTCTTC	CASSLGVAGGPGEQFF
few	TRBV30	TRBD2	TRBJ2-5	TGTGCCTGGAGTGCCTTATGGAGCGGGGGGACCCAAGAGACCCAGTACTTC	CAWSALWSGGTQETQYF